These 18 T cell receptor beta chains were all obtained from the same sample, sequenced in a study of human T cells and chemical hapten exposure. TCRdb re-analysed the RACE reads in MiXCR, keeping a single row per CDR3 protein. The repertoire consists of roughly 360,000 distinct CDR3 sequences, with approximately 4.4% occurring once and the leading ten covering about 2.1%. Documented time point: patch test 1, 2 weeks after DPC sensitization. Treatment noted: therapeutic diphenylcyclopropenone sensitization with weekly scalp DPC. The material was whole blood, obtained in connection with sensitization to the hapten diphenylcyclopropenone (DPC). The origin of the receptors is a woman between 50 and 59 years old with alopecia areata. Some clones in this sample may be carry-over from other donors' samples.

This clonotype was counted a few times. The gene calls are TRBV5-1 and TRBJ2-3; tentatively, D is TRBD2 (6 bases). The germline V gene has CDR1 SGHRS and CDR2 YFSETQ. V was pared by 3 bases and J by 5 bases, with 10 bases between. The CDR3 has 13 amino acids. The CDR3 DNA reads TGCGCCAGCAGCTCGGGACTCCAAGATACGCAGTATTTT. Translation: CASSSGLQDTQYF.

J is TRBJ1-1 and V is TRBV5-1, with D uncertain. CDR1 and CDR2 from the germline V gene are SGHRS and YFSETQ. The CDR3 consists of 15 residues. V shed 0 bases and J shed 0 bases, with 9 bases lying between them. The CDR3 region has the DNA TGCGCCAGCAGCTTGGAGCGACACCTGAACACTGAAGCTTTCTTT. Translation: CASSLERHLNTEAFF.

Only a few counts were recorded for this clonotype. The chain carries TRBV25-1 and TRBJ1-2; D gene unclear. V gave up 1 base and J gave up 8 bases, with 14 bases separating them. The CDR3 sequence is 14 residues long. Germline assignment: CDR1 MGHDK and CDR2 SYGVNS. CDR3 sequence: CASSESPGTVGYTF. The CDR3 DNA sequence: TGTGCCAGCAGTGAATCGCCAGGAACGGTAGGCTACACCTTC.

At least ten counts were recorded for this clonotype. The CDR3 bases are TGTGCCAGTACGGACGGGGGACCTACGCAGTATTTT. Translated: CASTDGGPTQYF. The rearrangement links TRBV19 to TRBJ2-3; weak D call: TRBD2 (6 bases). The CDR3 runs to 12 residues. Trimming left V 7 bases short and J 8 bases short, with 13 bases between. The germline V gene has CDR1 LNHDA and CDR2 SQIVND (reference sequence).

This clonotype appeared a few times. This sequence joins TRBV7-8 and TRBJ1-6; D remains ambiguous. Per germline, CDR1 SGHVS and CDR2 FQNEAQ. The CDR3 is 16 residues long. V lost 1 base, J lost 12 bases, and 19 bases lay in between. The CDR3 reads CASSLGLGGLGLPLHF. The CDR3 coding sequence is TGTGCCAGCAGCTTAGGTCTTGGCGGACTCGGGTTACCCCTCCACTTT.

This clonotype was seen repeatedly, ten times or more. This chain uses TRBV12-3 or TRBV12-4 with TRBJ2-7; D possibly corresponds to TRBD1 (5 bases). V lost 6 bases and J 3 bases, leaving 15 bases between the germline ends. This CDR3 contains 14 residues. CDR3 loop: CASSSPGIRYEQYF. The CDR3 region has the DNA TGTGCCAGCAGCTCCCCAGGGATTCGCTACGAGCAGTACTTC.

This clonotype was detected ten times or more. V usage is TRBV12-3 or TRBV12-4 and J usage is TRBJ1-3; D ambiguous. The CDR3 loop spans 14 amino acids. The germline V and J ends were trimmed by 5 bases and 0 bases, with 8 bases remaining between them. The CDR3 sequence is CASSITSSGNTIYF. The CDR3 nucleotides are TGTGCCAGCAGTATCACCAGCTCTGGAAACACCATATATTTT.

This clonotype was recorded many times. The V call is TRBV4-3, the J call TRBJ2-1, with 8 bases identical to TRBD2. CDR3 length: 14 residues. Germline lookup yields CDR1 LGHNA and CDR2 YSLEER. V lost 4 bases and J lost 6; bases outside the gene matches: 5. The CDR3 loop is CASSPGGASNEQFF. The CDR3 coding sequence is TGCGCCAGCAGCCCCGGGGGGGCTAGCAATGAGCAGTTCTTC.

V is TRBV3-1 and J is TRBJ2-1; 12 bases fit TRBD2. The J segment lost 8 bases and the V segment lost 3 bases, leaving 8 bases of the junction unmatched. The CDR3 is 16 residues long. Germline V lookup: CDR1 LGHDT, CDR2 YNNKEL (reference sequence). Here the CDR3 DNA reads TGTGCCAGCAGCCATAGACTAGCGGGAGTCCTCGATGAGCAGTTCTTC. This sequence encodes CASSHRLAGVLDEQFF.

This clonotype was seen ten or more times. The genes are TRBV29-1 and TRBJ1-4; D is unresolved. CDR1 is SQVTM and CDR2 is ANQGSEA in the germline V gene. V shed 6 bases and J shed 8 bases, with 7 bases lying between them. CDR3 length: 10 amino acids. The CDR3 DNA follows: TGCAGCGTCAAAGAGGAAAAACTGTTTTTT. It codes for CSVKEEKLFF.

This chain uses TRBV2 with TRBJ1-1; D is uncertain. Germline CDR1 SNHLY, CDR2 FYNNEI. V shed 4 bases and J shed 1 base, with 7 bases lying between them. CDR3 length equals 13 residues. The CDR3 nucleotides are TGTGCCAGCAGTGGTCGGGGGAACACTGAAGCTTTCTTT. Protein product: CASSGRGNTEAFF.

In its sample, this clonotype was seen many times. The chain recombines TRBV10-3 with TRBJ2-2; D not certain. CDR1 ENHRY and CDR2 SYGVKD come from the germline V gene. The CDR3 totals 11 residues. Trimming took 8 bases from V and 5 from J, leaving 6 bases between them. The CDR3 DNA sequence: TGTGCCATCGGATTGACCGGGGAGCTGTTTTTT. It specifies CAIGLTGELFF.

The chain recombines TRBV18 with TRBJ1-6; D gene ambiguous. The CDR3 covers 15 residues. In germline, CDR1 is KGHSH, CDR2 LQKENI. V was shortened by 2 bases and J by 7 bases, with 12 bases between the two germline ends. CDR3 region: CASSPNLVLNSPLHF. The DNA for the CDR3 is TGTGCCAGCTCACCAAATCTAGTTCTGAATTCACCCCTCCACTTT.

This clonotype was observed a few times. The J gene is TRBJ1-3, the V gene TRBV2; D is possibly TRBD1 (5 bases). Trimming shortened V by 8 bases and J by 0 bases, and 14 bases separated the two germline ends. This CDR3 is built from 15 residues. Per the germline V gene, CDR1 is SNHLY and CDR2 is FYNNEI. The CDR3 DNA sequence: TGTGCCAGCGGGGGGGGAGTACTCTCTGGAAACACCATATATTTT. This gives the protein CASGGGVLSGNTIYF.

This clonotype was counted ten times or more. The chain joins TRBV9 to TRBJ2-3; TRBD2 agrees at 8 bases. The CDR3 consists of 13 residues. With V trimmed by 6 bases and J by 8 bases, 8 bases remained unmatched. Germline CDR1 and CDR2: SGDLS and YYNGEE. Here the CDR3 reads CASTGSGGITQYF. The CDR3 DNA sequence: TGTGCCAGCACGGGCAGCGGGGGAATTACGCAGTATTTT.

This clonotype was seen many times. The CDR3 here is CAISDNNQETQYF. CDR3 coding DNA: TGTGCCATCAGTGATAACAACCAAGAGACCCAGTACTTC. The genes are TRBV10-3 and TRBJ2-5, with D unresolved. The germline CDR1 and CDR2 sequences are ENHRY and SYGVKD. V was trimmed by 3 bases and J by 0 bases, leaving 5 bases between them. The CDR3 extends over 13 amino acids.

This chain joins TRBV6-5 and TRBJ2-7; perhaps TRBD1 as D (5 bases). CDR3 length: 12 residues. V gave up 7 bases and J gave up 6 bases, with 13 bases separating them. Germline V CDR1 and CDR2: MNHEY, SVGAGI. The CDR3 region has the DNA TGTGCCAGCAAATCCAATACAGGCGAGCAGTACTTC. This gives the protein CASKSNTGEQYF.

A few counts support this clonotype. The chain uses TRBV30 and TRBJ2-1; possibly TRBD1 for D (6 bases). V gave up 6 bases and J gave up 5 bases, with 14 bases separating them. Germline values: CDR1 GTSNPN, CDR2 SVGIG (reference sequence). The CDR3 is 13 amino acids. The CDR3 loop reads CACPRDTDNEQFF. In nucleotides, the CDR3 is TGTGCCTGCCCCCGGGACACCGACAATGAGCAGTTCTTC.